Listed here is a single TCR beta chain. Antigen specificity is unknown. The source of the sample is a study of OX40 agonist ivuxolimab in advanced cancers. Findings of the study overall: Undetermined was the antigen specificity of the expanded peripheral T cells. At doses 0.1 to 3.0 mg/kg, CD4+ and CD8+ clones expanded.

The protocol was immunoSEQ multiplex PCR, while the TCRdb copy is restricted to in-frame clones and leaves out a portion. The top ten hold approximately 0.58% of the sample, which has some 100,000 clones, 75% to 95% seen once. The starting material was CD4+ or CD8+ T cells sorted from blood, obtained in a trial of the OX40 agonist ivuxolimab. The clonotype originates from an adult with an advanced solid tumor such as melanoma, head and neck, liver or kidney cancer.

The CDR3 DNA sequence: TGTGCCAGCAGCTCAACCCCTGGGGCCAACGTCCTGACTTTC. Encoded protein: CASSSTPGANVLTF. The J gene is TRBJ2-6, the V gene TRBV7-2; D unclear. From germline, CDR1 is SGHTA and CDR2 FQGNSA. The CDR3 totals 14 residues. V shed 4 bases and J shed 2 bases, with 6 bases lying between them.